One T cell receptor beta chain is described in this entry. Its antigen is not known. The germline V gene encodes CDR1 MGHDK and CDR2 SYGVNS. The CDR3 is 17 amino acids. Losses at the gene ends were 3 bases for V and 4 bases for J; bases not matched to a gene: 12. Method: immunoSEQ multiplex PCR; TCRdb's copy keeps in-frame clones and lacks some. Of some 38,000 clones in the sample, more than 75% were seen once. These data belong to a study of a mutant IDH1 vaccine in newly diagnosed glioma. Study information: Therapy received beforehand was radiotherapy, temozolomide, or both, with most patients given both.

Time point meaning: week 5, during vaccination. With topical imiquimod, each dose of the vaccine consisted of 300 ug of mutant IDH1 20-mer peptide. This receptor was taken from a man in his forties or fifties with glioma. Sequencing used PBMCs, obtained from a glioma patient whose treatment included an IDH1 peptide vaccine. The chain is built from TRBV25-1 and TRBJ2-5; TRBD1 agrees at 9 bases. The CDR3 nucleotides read TGTGCCAGCAGTGACTTCCGGGACAGGGTTTCTGGAGAGACCCAGTACTTC. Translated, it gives CASSDFRDRVSGETQYF.